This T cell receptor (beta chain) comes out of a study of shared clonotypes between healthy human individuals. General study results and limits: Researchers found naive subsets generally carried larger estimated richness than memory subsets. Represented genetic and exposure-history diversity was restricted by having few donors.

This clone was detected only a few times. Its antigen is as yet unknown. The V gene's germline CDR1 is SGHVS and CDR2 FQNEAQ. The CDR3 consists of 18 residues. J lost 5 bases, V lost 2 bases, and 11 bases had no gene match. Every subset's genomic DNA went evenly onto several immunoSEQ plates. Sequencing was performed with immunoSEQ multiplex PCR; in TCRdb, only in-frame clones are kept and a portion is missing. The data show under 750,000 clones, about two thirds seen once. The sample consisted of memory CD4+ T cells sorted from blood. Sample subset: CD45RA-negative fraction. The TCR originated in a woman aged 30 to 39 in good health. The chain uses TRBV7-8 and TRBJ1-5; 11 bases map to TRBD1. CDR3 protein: CASSLRLLRDRGDQPQHF. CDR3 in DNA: TGTGCCAGCAGCTTACGGTTGCTCCGGGACAGGGGGGATCAGCCCCAGCATTTT. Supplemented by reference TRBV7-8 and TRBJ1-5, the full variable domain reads GAGVSQSPRYKVAKRGQDVALRCDPISGHVSLFWYQQALGQGPEFLTYFQNEAQLDKSGLPSDRFFAERPEGSVSTLKIQRTQQEDSAVYLCASSLRLLRDRGDQPQHFGDGTRLSIL.